A selection of T cell receptor beta chains follows, all from one sample in a study of blood T cell repertoires in COVID-19. Profiled with immunoSEQ multiplex PCR; TCRdb holds only in-frame clones, not every one. The sample carries around 250,000 clones, around 90% recorded once. The sequencing input was peripheral blood. These receptors were taken from a human donor in a cohort sampled during active COVID-19. Both conserved end residues are part of each CDR3. A D gene is named only where the DNA matches it firmly. Only some rows state a clone size, as once, few, many or a class for expanded clones.

>TRBV5-1|once|.|TRBJ1-1
CASSLGGGFTEAFF
TGCGCCAGCAGCTTGGGTGGGGGCTTCACTGAAGCTTTCTTT
>TRBV6-2/TRBV6-3|.|TRBD2|TRBJ2-1
CASSLKRGGRSSYNEQFF
TGTGCCAGCAGTTTAAAGCGGGGGGGCCGGTCCTCCTACAATGAGCAGTTCTTC
>TRBV2|.|TRBD2|TRBJ2-7
CASRGLAYEQYF
TGTGCCAGCAGGGGACTAGCCTACGAGCAGTACTTC
>TRBV9|.|TRBD1|TRBJ1-2
CASSSRGQGDYGYTF
TGTGCCAGCAGCTCCAGGGGTCAGGGGGACTATGGCTACACCTTC
>TRBV5-4|.|TRBD1|TRBJ2-3
CASSYRGIGTDTQYF
TGTGCCAGCAGCTACAGGGGGATTGGCACAGATACGCAGTATTTT
>TRBV5-1|.|TRBD2|TRBJ2-2
CASSFRLAGVGGELFF
TGCGCCAGCAGCTTCCGACTAGCGGGAGTCGGCGGGGAGCTGTTTTTT
>TRBV4-3|.|.|TRBJ2-3
CASSQDPETGSDTQYF
TGCGCCAGCAGCCAAGATCCGGAGACGGGTTCAGATACGCAGTATTTT
>TRBV30|.|TRBD1|TRBJ2-7
CAWTPGQGYEQYF
TGTGCCTGGACCCCGGGACAGGGCTACGAGCAGTACTTC
>TRBV6-5|.|TRBD1|TRBJ1-1
CASSYSSGTVNTEAFF
TGTGCCAGCAGTTACTCTTCCGGGACAGTGAACACTGAAGCTTTCTTT
>TRBV2|once|.|TRBJ1-5
CASTSGEHQPQHF
TGTGCCAGCACCTCAGGGGAGCATCAGCCCCAGCATTTT
>TRBV4-3|.|.|TRBJ2-3
CASAHGGRRTDTQYF
TGCGCCAGCGCTCATGGGGGGAGGAGGACAGATACGCAGTATTTT
>TRBV6-5|.|TRBD2|TRBJ2-5
CASSERGAGETQYF
TGTGCCAGCAGCGAGCGGGGGGCTGGAGAGACCCAGTACTTC
>TRBV7-2|few|TRBD1|TRBJ2-5
CASTPDRGFQETQYF
TGTGCCAGCACCCCTGACAGGGGGTTTCAAGAGACCCAGTACTTC
>TRBV24-1|.|.|TRBJ1-1
CATIRGGLNTEAFF
TGTGCCACCATCCGGGGAGGGTTGAACACTGAAGCTTTCTTT
>TRBV21-1|.|.|TRBJ1-1
CASSKVESAFF
TGTGCCAGCAGCAAAGTTGAGAGTGCTTTCTTT
>TRBV11-2|.|.|TRBJ2-7
CASSVRGGAGYEQYF
TGTGCCAGCAGCGTTAGGGGGGGGGCGGGGTACGAGCAGTACTTC
>TRBV5-1|.|TRBD1|TRBJ2-1
CASSYNLDRGNEQFF
TGCGCCAGCAGTTATAATTTGGACAGGGGGAATGAGCAGTTCTTC
>TRBV5-1|many|TRBD2|TRBJ2-1
CASSVGLAGEQEQFF
TGCGCCAGCAGCGTCGGACTAGCGGGAGAACAAGAGCAGTTCTTC
>TRBV9|.|.|TRBJ2-5
CASSGGGGAGTQETQYF
TGTGCCAGCAGCGGAGGGGGCGGGGCGGGGACCCAAGAGACCCAGTACTTC
>TRBV19|.|.|TRBJ2-5
CASKTQAAAETQYF
TGTGCCAGTAAGACACAAGCAGCGGCGGAGACCCAGTACTTC
>TRBV13|.|TRBD2|TRBJ2-3
CASSLGTLAGEITDTQYF
TGTGCCAGCAGCTTAGGGACCCTAGCGGGGGAGATCACAGATACGCAGTATTTT
>TRBV19|.|TRBD2|TRBJ2-7
CASRTSGYEQYF
TGTGCCAGTAGGACTAGCGGCTACGAGCAGTACTTC
>TRBV5-1|.|.|TRBJ2-7
CASSLGASYEQYF
TGCGCCAGCAGCTTGGGGGCCAGTTACGAGCAGTACTTC
>TRBV27|once|TRBD1|TRBJ2-7
CASSQGPLTGNEQYF
TGTGCCAGCAGCCAAGGACCCTTGACAGGGAACGAGCAGTACTTC
>TRBV6-5|.|.|TRBJ2-7
CASSYSQGRSDEQYF
TGTGCCAGCAGTTACTCACAGGGAAGGAGTGACGAGCAGTACTTC
>TRBV6-2/TRBV6-3|.|.|TRBJ2-7
CASSPVRSQQYF
TGTGCCAGCAGTCCAGTGCGTAGCCAGCAGTACTTC
>TRBV2|.|.|TRBJ2-5
CASSLQGPQETQYF
TGTGCCAGCAGCCTACAGGGTCCTCAAGAGACCCAGTACTTC
>TRBV5-1|.|TRBD1|TRBJ2-7
CASATGGSYEQYF
TGCGCCAGTGCGACAGGGGGGTCCTACGAGCAGTACTTC
>TRBV4-1|once|TRBD1|TRBJ1-1
CASSRGGQGTEAFF
TGCGCCAGCAGCCGTGGCGGACAGGGCACTGAAGCTTTCTTT
>TRBV19|few|.|TRBJ1-5
CASSIDRGTQPQHF
TGTGCCAGTAGTATTGATAGGGGAACGCAGCCCCAGCATTTT
>TRBV7-2|.|.|TRBJ2-7
CASTPQGGVPYEQYF
TGTGCCAGCACCCCACAAGGGGGAGTGCCCTACGAGCAGTACTTC
>TRBV22-1|few|.|TRBJ1-2
CPGSPIYSGDGYTF
TGTCCTGGGAGCCCGATCTATTCAGGGGATGGCTACACCTTC
>TRBV5-1|.|.|TRBJ2-3
CASSTSTTDTQYF
TGCGCCAGCAGCACCTCTACGACAGATACGCAGTATTTT
>TRBV6-2/TRBV6-3|.|TRBD1|TRBJ1-5
CASSYDRGQGRNQPQHF
TGTGCCAGCAGTTATGACAGGGGGCAGGGGCGCAATCAGCCCCAGCATTTT
>TRBV30|.|.|TRBJ1-6
CAYPGTFLSSYNSPLHF
TGTGCCTACCCCGGGACTTTCTTAAGCTCCTATAATTCACCCCTCCACTTT
>TRBV5-1|.|.|TRBJ2-1
CASSLEGGLDEQFF
TGCGCCAGCAGCTTGGAGGGGGGGCTCGATGAGCAGTTCTTC
>TRBV3-1/TRBV3-2|few|TRBD1|TRBJ1-3
CASSQTGRGNTIYF
TGTGCCAGCAGCCAGACAGGGAGGGGAAACACCATATATTTT
>TRBV5-1|.|TRBD1|TRBJ1-5
CASSPGTGYSNQPQHF
TGCGCCAGCAGCCCCGGGACAGGGTATAGCAATCAGCCCCAGCATTTT
>TRBV19|.|.|TRBJ2-7
CASSPGPTYEQYF
TGTGCCAGTAGCCCGGGTCCTACCTACGAGCAGTACTTC
>TRBV5-8|.|TRBD1|TRBJ1-4
CASSHRGTGYEKLFF
TGTGCCAGCAGCCACCGAGGGACAGGGTATGAAAAACTGTTTTTT
>TRBV11-2|.|.|TRBJ2-7
CASSSGGSYEQYF
TGTGCCAGCAGCTCTGGCGGCTCCTACGAGCAGTACTTC
>TRBV9|.|TRBD2|TRBJ2-1
CASSAGGGHSYNEQFF
TGTGCCAGCAGCGCCGGGGGGGGCCACTCCTACAATGAGCAGTTCTTC
>TRBV6-4|.|.|TRBJ1-1
CASSDRHGGPFF
TGTGCCAGCAGTGACCGACACGGAGGTCCTTTCTTT
>TRBV5-1|once|.|TRBJ1-2
CASSLGTGIDYGYTF
TGCGCCAGCAGCTTGGGGACGGGGATAGACTATGGCTACACCTTC
>TRBV30|.|.|TRBJ1-2
CAWSLPRKGYTF
TGTGCCTGGAGTCTACCTAGAAAGGGCTACACCTTC
>TRBV7-7|.|TRBD1|TRBJ2-3
CASSPDRGVTDTQYF
TGTGCCAGCAGCCCGGACAGGGGGGTCACAGATACGCAGTATTTT
>TRBV29-1|.|TRBD1|TRBJ2-3
CSVEGTGGFDTQYF
TGCAGCGTAGAAGGGACAGGGGGCTTTGATACGCAGTATTTT
>TRBV6-6|.|.|TRBJ1-1
CASSYSQGRGTEAFF
TGTGCCAGCAGTTACTCCCAGGGAAGAGGCACTGAAGCTTTCTTT
>TRBV15|.|.|TRBJ2-7
CATSGRGPLYEQYF
TGTGCCACCAGCGGGCGGGGGCCTCTCTACGAGCAGTACTTC
>TRBV30|.|.|TRBJ1-2
CAWSAGVNYGYTF
TGTGCCTGGAGCGCGGGGGTTAACTATGGCTACACCTTC
>TRBV24-1|.|.|TRBJ1-2
CATSDWGGGYTF
TGTGCCACCAGTGATTGGGGCGGCGGCTACACCTTC